This TCR beta chain was retrieved from a study of T cell clonotyping in hematopoietic cell transplantation. The trim removed 1 base at V and 6 bases at J, leaving 4 bases unmatched. This CDR3 is 15 amino acids long. Looked up from germline, CDR1 is SEHNR and CDR2 is FQNEAQ (reference sequence). Of note for this clone: Its antigen is as yet unknown.

Produced via immunoSEQ multiplex PCR; TCRdb's table is partial and in-frame only. The sample has around 27,000 clones; under 85% are singletons. Stated time point: recipient sample about 28 days before transplant, after cytoreduction. Findings and limits, study-wide: Higher Inverse Simpson Index values in graft donor and pretransplant recipient predicted broader posttransplant TCR diversity.

The chain links TRBV7-9 to TRBJ2-1, with 9 bases identical to TRBD2. The TCR originated in a man over 45 with myelodysplastic syndrome. Some clones in this sample may be carry-over from other donors' samples. This specimen consisted of peripheral blood mononuclear cells, obtained before stem cell transplant. The CDR3: CASSLGGGASNEQFF. CDR3 coding DNA: TGTGCCAGCAGCTTAGGCGGGGGGGCCTCCAATGAGCAGTTCTTC.